The clone carrying this TCR beta chain showed up many times. Antigen unknown. The data originate from a study of identical twins. TCRdb reanalysed the 5' RACE reads using MiXCR and keeps one entry per CDR3 protein. The profile shows roughly 240,000 distinct CDR3 sequences, approximately 7% of them singletons. Germline CDR1 MNHNS, CDR2 SASEGT. This CDR3 spans 15 amino acids. Germline trimming cut 6 bases from V and 6 bases from J; bases unmatched to any gene: 10. Study results and caveats: One should note that invariant MAIT and iNKT cells could partly confound zero-insertion analyses.

This same sample was also taken into another study, of yellow fever vaccine responses in identical twins. As that report states: Twins' T cell vaccine responses reportedly looked partly convergent, partly personalized.

This receptor was obtained from a woman in her late teens or twenties in good health. The chain couples TRBV6-1 to TRBJ1-1, with TRBD1 identical over 10 bases. The sequencing sample was made of memory (CD45RO+) T cells sorted from blood. In DNA form, the CDR3 reads TGTGCCAGCAGACGCGGAGGACAGGGGGATCCTGAAGCTTTCTTT. Translating it yields CASRRGGQGDPEAFF.